A single sample gave rise to the 8 T cell receptor beta chains below, sequenced in a study of T cells in localized non-small cell lung cancer. Data came from immunoSEQ multiplex PCR; TCRdb stores just in-frame clones and leaves some out. Of about 60,000 clones in the sample, 90% are singletons; the top ten hold approximately 2%. The sequencing used peripheral blood, collected before any cancer treatment. These receptors were taken from a woman between 40 and 69 years old with stage I lung adenocarcinoma.

The chain uses TRBV27 and TRBJ2-7; no clear D. V was clipped by 8 bases and J by 5 bases, with 16 bases between them. The CDR3 contains 13 residues. In germline, CDR1 is MNHEY, CDR2 SMNVEV (reference sequence). The CDR3 is CASGKKGYHEQYF. CDR3 bases: TGTGCCAGCGGAAAGAAGGGCTACCACGAGCAGTACTTC.

This clone was counted at least ten times. The chain has TRBV29-1 and TRBJ2-7, with a tentative D call TRBD2 (5 bases). The CDR3 covers 13 residues. Germline lookup yields CDR1 SQVTM and CDR2 ANQGSEA. The V end was cut by 4 bases, the J end by 3 bases, with 13 bases between. The CDR3 protein is CSVAAGLGYEQYF. The DNA for the CDR3 is TGCAGCGTTGCGGCTGGACTTGGCTACGAGCAGTACTTC.

As to this clone: One junction end does not reproduce the germline sequence, and a read error may be involved. This sequence joins TRBV5-3 and TRBJ1-1, with D perhaps TRBD1 (6 bases). TRBV5-3 is treated as an ORF (open reading frame) with a function not yet certain. CDR3 size: 14 residues. This CDR3 is CASSYVGGDTEAFF. For the CDR3, the DNA is TGTGCCAGCAGCTACGTGGGGGGCGACACTGAAGCTTTCTTT.

V usage is TRBV18 and J usage is TRBJ1-5; 8 positions agree with TRBD1. Germline V gene data show CDR1 as KGHSH and CDR2 as LQKENI. Losses at the gene ends were 2 bases for V and 15 bases for J; bases not matched to a gene: 9. CDR3 length: 13 residues. The CDR3 DNA sequence: TGTGCCAGCTCACCAAGTTCCAACAGGGGGTTGCATTTT. Translated: CASSPSSNRGLHF.

The chain links TRBV25-1 to TRBJ1-1, with no clear D. From germline, CDR1 is MGHDK and CDR2 SYGVNS. Trimming removed 1 base at V and 1 base at J, with 7 bases between. CDR3 length: 14 amino acids. This chain's CDR3 is CASSESDGNTEAFF. DNA for the CDR3: TGTGCCAGCAGTGAATCGGACGGGAACACTGAAGCTTTCTTT.

The chain is built from TRBV7-8 and TRBJ1-1; the D is unclear. Per germline, CDR1 SGHVS and CDR2 FQNEAQ. The CDR3 runs 12 residues. V was pared by 2 bases and J by 4 bases, with 5 bases between. The CDR3 nucleotides are TGTGCCAGCAGCTTAAAGGGCACTGAAGCTTTCTTT. Translated: CASSLKGTEAFF.

V is TRBV6-5 and J is TRBJ1-1; D gene ambiguous. V was clipped by 6 bases and J by 0 bases, with 8 bases between them. The CDR3 totals 13 residues. The germline V gene has CDR1 MNHEY and CDR2 SVGAGI. The CDR3 here is CASRREVNTEAFF. CDR3 nucleotides: TGTGCCAGCAGAAGAGAGGTGAACACTGAAGCTTTCTTT.

CDR3 protein: CASSASGANTEAFF. For the CDR3, the DNA is TGTGCCAGCAGCGCCTCAGGGGCGAACACTGAAGCTTTCTTT. The rearrangement links TRBV9 to TRBJ1-1; D might be TRBD1 (6 bases). The CDR3 covers 14 residues. The germline CDR1 and CDR2 sequences are SGDLS and YYNGEE. The V end was cut by 3 bases, the J end by 1 base, with 10 bases between.